The TCR beta chain described here comes from a study of T cell repertoires in cytomegalovirus infection. Turning to the study itself: Matching HLA type, along with CMV infection, was indicated by public TCR beta signatures.

This clonotype appeared many times. From the reads, TCRdb called clonotypes with MiXCR, one entry per CDR3 protein. The sample shows fewer than 300,000 distinct CDR3 sequences, about 25% of them seen only once. Trimming removed 5 bases from V and 2 bases from J, with 13 bases in between. The CDR3 sequence is 14 residues long. CDR1 and CDR2 (germline): LGHNT, FRNRAP. This clonotype was sampled from a human donor in good health (CMV status not recorded). Some clones in this sample may be carry-over from other donors' samples. The source material was PBMCs. The chain recombines TRBV12-5 with TRBJ2-7; no firm D call. CDR3: CASGLADVPYEQYF. The DNA of the CDR3 is TGTGCTAGTGGTCTGGCGGACGTCCCCTACGAGCAGTACTTC.